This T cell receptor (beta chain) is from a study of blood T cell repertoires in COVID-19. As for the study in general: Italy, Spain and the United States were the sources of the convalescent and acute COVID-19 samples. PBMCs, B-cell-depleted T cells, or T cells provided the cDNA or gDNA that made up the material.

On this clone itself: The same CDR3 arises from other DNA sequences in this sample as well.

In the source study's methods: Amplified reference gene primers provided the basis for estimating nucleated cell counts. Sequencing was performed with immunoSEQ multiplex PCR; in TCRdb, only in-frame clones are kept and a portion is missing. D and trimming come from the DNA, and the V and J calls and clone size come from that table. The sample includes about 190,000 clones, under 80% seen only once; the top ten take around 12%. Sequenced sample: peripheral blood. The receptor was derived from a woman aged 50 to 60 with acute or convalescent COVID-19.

The CDR3 protein is CASSLGGSTDTQYF. In nucleotides, the CDR3 is TGTGCCAGCAGCTTAGGAGGGAGCACAGATACGCAGTATTTT. This sequence joins TRBV11-3 and TRBJ2-3; D might be TRBD2 (5 bases). Trimming cost V 1 base and J 0 bases, with 5 bases left between them. This CDR3 region has 14 residues. The germline CDR1 and CDR2 sequences are SGHNT and YENEEA.